These 8 T cell receptor beta chains were all obtained from the same sample, sequenced in a study of vaccination and CD4 T cells after COVID-19. Treatment noted: roughly ten-day PBMC culture with coronavirus spike peptide pools or control peptides (ViraFEST assay). Gathered ahead of the COVID-19 pandemic (2011-2018) were the CD4+ T cells of the unexposed donor. No antigen has been identified for these receptors. The Oncomine TCR Beta short-read assay generated sequence data from the DNA of cultured CD4+ T cells. TCRdb redid the calling of the PCR reads with MiXCR, one entry per CDR3 protein. The sample gives several thousand distinct CDR3 sequences, roughly 32% of which show up once; 24% is in the top ten. The sequencing input was CD4+ T cells from blood, cultured in vitro. These receptors all come from a human donor in good health.

This clonotype has just one count. The chain links TRBV7-6 to TRBJ2-7; D tentatively reads TRBD1 or TRBD2 (5 bases each). This CDR3 has 13 residues. CDR1 and CDR2 (germline): SGHVS, FNYEAQ. The germline V and J ends were trimmed by 5 bases and 4 bases, with 12 bases remaining between them. In DNA, the CDR3 is TGTGCCAGCAGCCGGGACCTAGGTTACGAGCAGTACTTC. This codes for CASSRDLGYEQYF.

In this sample, this clonotype turned up a few times. The chain links TRBV6-1 to TRBJ1-1, with 10 bases fitting TRBD1. The CDR3 runs to 15 residues. With 7 bases clipped from V and 1 base from J, the junction kept 6 bases outside the gene matches. Per the germline V gene, CDR1 is MNHNS and CDR2 is SASEGT. In nucleotides, the CDR3 is TGTGCCAGCAAGGGACAGGGGAATACGAACACTGAAGCTTTCTTT. Translated, it gives CASKGQGNTNTEAFF.

This clonotype came up a few times. The chain joins TRBV6-5 to TRBJ1-1, with D possibly being TRBD1 (5 bases). The V end was cut by 2 bases, the J end by 0 bases, with 7 bases between. CDR1 is MNHEY and CDR2 is SVGAGI in the germline V gene. The CDR3 has 14 residues. This CDR3 is CASSYGGLNTEAFF. DNA of the CDR3: TGTGCCAGCAGTTACGGGGGACTGAACACTGAAGCTTTCTTT.

In this sample, this clonotype turned up a few times. This rearrangement joins TRBV4-1 to TRBJ1-5; no clear D. This CDR3 is built from 15 residues. CDR1 and CDR2 (germline): MGHRA, YSYEKL. Trimming took off 0 bases at V and 0 bases at J, with 6 bases between the two ends. CDR3 in DNA: TGCGCCAGCAGCCAAGAGGCTAATAGCAATCAGCCCCAGCATTTT. It translates to CASSQEANSNQPQHF.

This clonotype was observed a handful of times. V gene TRBV7-3 combines with J gene TRBJ1-1; D is unresolved. Trimming took off 6 bases at V and 4 bases at J, with 12 bases between the two ends. The CDR3 sequence is 13 residues long. Germline V gene lookup returns CDR1 SGHTA and CDR2 FQGTGA. The CDR3 sequence is CASRSGPGTEAFF. The CDR3 region has the DNA TGTGCCAGCAGATCCGGACCGGGCACTGAAGCTTTCTTT.

The rearrangement links TRBV19 to TRBJ2-3; possibly TRBD1 for D (6 bases). The V end was cut by 7 bases, the J end by 4 bases, with 12 bases between. This CDR3 comprises 13 residues. The germline gives CDR1 LNHDA, CDR2 SQIVND (reference sequence). The CDR3 spells CASKSTGSDTQYF. The CDR3 DNA sequence: TGTGCCAGTAAGTCGACAGGCTCAGATACGCAGTATTTT.

This clonotype was detected a few times. The V and J genes are TRBV6-5 and TRBJ1-2; tentative D call: TRBD1 (5 bases). CDR1 is MNHEY, CDR2 SVGAGI, per germline. The CDR3 loop spans 15 amino acids. V lost 0 bases and J lost 1, with 9 bases in between. CDR3 sequence: CASSYSMGGNYGYTF. DNA of the CDR3: TGTGCCAGCAGTTACTCGATGGGGGGTAACTATGGCTACACCTTC.

The CDR3 here is CASMGASRAFF. The CDR3 DNA is TGTGCCAGCATGGGGGCGAGTCGAGCTTTCTTT. V is TRBV28 and J is TRBJ1-1; tentative D call: TRBD1 (6 bases). CDR1 MDHEN and CDR2 SYDVKM come from the germline V gene. Deletions cut 7 bases from V and 10 bases from J, with 13 bases between. CDR3 length: 11 amino acids.